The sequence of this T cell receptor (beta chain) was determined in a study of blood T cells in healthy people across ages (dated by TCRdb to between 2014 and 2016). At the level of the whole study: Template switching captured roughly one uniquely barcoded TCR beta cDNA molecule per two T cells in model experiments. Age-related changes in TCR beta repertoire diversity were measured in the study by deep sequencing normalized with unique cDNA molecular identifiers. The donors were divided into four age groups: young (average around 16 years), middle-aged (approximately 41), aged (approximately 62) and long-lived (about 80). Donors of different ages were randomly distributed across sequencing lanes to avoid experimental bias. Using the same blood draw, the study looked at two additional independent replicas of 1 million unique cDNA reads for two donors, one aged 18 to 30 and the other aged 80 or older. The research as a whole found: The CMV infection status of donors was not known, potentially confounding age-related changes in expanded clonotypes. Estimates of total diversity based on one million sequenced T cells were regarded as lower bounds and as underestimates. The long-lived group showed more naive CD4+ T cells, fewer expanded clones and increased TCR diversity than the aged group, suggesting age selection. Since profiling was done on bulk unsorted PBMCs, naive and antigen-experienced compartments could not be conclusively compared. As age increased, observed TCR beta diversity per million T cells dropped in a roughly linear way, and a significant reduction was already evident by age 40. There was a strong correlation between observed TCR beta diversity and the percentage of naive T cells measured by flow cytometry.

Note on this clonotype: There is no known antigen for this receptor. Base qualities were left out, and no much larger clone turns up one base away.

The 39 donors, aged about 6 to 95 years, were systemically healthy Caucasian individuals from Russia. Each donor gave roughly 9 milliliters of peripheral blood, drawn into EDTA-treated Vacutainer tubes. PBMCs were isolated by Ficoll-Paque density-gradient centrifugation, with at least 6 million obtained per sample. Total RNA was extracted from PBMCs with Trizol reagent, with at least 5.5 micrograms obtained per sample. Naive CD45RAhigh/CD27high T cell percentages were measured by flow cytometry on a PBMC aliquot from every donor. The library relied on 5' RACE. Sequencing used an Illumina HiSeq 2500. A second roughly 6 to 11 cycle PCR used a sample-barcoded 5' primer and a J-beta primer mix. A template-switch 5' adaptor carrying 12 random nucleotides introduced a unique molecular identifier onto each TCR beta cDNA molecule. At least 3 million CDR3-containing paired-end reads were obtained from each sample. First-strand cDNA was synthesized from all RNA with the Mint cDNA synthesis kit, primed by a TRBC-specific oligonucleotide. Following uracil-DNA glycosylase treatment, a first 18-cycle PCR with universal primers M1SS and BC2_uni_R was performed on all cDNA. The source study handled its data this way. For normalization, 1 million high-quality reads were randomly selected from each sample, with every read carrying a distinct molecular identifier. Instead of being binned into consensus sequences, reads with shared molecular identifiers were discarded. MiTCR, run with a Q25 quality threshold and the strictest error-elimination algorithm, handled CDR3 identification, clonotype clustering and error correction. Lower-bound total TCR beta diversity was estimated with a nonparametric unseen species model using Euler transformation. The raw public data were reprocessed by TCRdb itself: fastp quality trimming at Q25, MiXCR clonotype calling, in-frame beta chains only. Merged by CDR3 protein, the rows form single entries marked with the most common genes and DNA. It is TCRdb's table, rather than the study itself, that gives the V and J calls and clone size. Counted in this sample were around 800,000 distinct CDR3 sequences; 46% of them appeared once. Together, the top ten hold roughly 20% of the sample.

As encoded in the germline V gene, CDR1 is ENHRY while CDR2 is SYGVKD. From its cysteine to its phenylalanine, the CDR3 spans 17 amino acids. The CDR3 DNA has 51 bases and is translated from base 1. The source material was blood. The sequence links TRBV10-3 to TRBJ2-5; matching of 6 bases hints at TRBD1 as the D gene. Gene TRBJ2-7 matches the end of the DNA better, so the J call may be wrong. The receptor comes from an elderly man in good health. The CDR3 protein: CAISADSTGVGRAEQYF. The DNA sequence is TGTGCCATCAGTGCGGATTCGACAGGTGTCGGGCGGGCCGAGCAGTACTTC.